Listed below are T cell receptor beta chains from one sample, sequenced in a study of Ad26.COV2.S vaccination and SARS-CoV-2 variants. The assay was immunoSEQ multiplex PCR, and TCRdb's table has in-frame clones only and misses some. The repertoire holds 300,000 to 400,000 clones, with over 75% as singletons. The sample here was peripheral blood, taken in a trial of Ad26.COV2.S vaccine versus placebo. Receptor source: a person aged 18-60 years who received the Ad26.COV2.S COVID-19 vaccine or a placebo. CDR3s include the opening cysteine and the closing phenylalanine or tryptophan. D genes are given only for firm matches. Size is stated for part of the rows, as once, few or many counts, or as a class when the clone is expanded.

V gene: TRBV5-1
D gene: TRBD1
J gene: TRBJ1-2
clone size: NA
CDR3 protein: CASSSGQGIYGYTF
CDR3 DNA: TGCGCCAGCAGCTCGGGACAGGGCATCTATGGCTACACCTTC

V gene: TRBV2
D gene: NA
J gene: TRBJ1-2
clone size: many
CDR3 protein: CASRGGYGYTF
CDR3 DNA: TGTGCCAGCAGAGGGGGCTATGGCTACACCTTC

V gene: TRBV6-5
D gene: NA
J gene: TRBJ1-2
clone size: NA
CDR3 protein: CASTLSLGNHYGYTF
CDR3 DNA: TGTGCCAGCACCCTATCTCTCGGGAACCACTATGGCTACACCTTC

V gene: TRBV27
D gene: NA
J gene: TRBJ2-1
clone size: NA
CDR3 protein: CASSSGNEQFF
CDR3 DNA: TGTGCCAGCAGTTCTGGCAATGAGCAGTTCTTC

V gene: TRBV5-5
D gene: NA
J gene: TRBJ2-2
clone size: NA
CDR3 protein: CASSLQGLKTGELFF
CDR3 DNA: TGTGCCAGCAGCTTGCAGGGGCTAAAAACCGGGGAGCTGTTTTTT

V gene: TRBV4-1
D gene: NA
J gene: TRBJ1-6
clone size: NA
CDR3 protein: CASSQVGTLFSPLHF
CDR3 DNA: TGCGCCAGCAGCCAAGTCGGGACCTTATTTTCACCCCTCCACTTT

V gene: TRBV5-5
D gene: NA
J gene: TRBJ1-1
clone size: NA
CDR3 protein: CASSLAWGGTEAFF
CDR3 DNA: TGTGCCAGCAGCTTGGCGTGGGGAGGCACTGAAGCTTTCTTT

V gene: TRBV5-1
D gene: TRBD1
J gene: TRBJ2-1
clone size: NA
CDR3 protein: CASSRGDRGRDEQFF
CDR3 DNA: TGCGCCAGCAGCCGAGGGGACAGGGGGCGCGATGAGCAGTTCTTC

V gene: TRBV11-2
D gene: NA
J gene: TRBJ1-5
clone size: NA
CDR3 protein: CASSLDPGRNQPQHF
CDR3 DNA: TGTGCCAGCAGCTTAGATCCTGGCCGAAACCAGCCCCAGCATTTT

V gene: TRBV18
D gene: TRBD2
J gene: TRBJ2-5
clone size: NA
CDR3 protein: CASSRTSGQTQYF
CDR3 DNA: TGTGCCAGCTCACGGACTAGCGGGCAAACCCAGTACTTC

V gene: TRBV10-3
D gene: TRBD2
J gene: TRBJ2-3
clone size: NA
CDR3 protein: CAISDPGLNLPTDTQYF
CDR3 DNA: TGTGCCATCAGTGACCCGGGACTAAACCTCCCCACAGATACGCAGTATTTT

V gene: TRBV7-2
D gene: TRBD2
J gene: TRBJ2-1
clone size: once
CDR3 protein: CASRDQRGEQFF
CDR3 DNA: TGTGCCAGCAGAGACCAGCGGGGTGAGCAGTTCTTC

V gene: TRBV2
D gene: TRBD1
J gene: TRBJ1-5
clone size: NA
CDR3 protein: CASSGTGASNQPQHF
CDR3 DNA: TGTGCCAGCAGTGGGACAGGGGCTAGCAATCAGCCCCAGCATTTT

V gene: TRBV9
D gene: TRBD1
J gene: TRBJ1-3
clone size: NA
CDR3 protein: CASSVGGTAPNTIYF
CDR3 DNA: TGTGCCAGCAGCGTAGGCGGGACAGCTCCTAACACCATATATTTT

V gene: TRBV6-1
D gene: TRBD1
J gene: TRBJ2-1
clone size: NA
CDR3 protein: CASSEWTGQDYNEQFF
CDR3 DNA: TGTGCCAGCAGTGAGTGGACGGGACAGGACTACAATGAGCAGTTCTTC

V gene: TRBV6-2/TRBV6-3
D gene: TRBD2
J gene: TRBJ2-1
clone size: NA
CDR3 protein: CASSLADSYNEQFF
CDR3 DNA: TGTGCCAGCAGCCTAGCGGACTCCTACAATGAGCAGTTCTTC

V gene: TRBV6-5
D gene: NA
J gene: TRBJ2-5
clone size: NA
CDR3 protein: CASSYSFGETQYF
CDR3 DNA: TGTGCCAGCAGTTACTCGTTTGGGGAGACCCAGTACTTC

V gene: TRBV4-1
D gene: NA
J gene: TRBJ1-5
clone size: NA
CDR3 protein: CASSQGGDTQPQHF
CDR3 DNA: TGCGCCAGCAGCCAGGGCGGTGACACTCAGCCCCAGCATTTT

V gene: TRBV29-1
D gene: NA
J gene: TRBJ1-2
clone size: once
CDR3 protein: CSAMAGTMGYTF
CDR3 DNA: TGCAGCGCAATGGCAGGAACTATGGGATACACCTTC

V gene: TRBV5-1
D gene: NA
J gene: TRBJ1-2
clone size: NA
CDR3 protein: CASSFGGDDYGYTF
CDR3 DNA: TGCGCCAGCAGCTTCGGGGGGGATGACTATGGCTACACCTTC

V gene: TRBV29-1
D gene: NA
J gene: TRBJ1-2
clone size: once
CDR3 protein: CSVEGMKDYGYTF
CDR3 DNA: TGCAGCGTTGAGGGGATGAAGGACTATGGCTACACCTTC

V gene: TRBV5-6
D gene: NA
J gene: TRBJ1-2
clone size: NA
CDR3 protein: CASSLDRVVKHYGYTF
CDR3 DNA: TGTGCCAGCAGCTTGGACAGGGTGGTAAAGCACTATGGCTACACCTTC

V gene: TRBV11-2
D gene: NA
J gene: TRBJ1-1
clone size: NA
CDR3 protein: CASSPGAQMNTEAFF
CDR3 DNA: TGTGCCAGCAGCCCCGGGGCACAAATGAACACTGAAGCTTTCTTT

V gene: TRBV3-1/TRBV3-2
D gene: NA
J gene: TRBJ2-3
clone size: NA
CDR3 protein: CASSQEVAGLIDTQYF
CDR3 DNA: TGTGCCAGCAGCCAAGAAGTCGCGGGTTTGATAGATACGCAGTATTTT

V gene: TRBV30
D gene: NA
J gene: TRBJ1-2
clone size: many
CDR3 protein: CAWRDIRTRGGYTF
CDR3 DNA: TGTGCCTGGAGGGACATCAGGACCCGAGGGGGCTACACCTTC

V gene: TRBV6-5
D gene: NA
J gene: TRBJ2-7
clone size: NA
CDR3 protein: CASSPGREQYF
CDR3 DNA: TGTGCCAGCAGCCCGGGACGCGAGCAGTACTTC

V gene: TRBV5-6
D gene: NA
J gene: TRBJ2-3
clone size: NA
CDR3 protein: CASSVPLGDTQYF
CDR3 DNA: TGTGCCAGCAGTGTCCCTCTTGGGGATACGCAGTATTTT

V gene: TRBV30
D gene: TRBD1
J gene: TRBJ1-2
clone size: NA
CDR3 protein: CAWSSGGGGYTF
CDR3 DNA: TGTGCCTGGAGTTCAGGGGGCGGGGGCTACACCTTC

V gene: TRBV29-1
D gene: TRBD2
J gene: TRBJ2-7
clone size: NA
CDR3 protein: CSVEREGTSSSYEQYF
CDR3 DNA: TGCAGCGTAGAGCGTGAAGGGACTAGCAGCTCCTACGAGCAGTACTTC

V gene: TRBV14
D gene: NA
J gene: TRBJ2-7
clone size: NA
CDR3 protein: CASSQLSPQGEQYF
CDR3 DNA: TGTGCCAGCAGCCAACTATCTCCGCAGGGTGAGCAGTACTTC

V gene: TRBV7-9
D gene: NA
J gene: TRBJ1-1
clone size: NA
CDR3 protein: CASSFGRLNTEAFF
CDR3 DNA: TGTGCCAGCAGCTTTGGACGGCTGAACACTGAAGCTTTCTTT

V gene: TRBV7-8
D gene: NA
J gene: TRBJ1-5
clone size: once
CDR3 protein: CASSLALSGFQPQHF
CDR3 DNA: TGTGCCAGCAGCTTAGCGCTAAGCGGGTTTCAGCCCCAGCATTTT

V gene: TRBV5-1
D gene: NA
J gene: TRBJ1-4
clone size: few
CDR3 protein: CASSLERANEKLFF
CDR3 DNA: TGCGCCAGCAGCTTGGAGAGGGCGAATGAAAAACTGTTTTTT

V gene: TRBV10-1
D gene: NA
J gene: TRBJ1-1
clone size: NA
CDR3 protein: CASSDTFRGREAFF
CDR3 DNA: TGCGCCAGCAGTGATACATTCCGGGGTCGTGAAGCTTTCTTT

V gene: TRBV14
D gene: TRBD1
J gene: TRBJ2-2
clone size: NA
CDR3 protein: CASSRTGQGNTGELFF
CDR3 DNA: TGTGCCAGCAGCAGAACGGGACAGGGGAACACCGGGGAGCTGTTTTTT

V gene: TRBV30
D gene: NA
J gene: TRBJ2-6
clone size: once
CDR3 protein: CAWSAGSGANVLTF
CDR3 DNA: TGTGCCTGGAGTGCAGGCTCTGGGGCCAACGTCCTGACTTTC

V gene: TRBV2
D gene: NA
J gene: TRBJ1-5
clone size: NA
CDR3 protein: CASSDYGNQPQHF
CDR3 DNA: TGTGCCAGCAGTGATTATGGCAATCAGCCCCAGCATTTT

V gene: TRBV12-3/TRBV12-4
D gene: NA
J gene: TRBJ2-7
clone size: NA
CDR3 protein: CASSWGPYEQYF
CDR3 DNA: TGTGCCAGCAGTTGGGGTCCCTACGAGCAGTACTTC

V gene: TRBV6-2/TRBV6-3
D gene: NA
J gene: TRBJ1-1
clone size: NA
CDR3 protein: CASSYSSEMNTEAFF
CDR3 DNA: TGTGCCAGCAGTTACTCGTCAGAGATGAACACTGAAGCTTTCTTT